The T cell receptor (beta chain) described here comes from a study of technical replicates of blood from four donors. The assay was immunoSEQ multiplex PCR, and TCRdb's table has in-frame clones only and misses some. The sample has tens of thousands of clones; over 80% are singletons. This CDR3 is built from 16 residues. Germline-derived CDR1 and CDR2 are SGHRS and YFSETQ. Deletions cut 0 bases from V and 1 base from J, with 12 bases between. The V gene is TRBV5-1, the J gene TRBJ2-3; possible D gene TRBD2, 5 bases. Sample: T cells isolated from PBMCs. The clonotype originates from a human donor in good health. CDR3 DNA: TGCGCCAGCAGCTTGGGAGCGGCAGGTGGCACAGATACGCAGTATTTT. Protein product: CASSLGAAGGTDTQYF.